One TCR beta chain is described in this entry. This specimen belongs to a study of T cell clones after liver transplantation. The overall study: Three of the eight recipients were HCV-positive; the rest had non-autoimmune, non-viral transplant indications.

Germline V CDR1 and CDR2: MDHEN, SYDVKM. The germline V and J ends were trimmed by 3 bases and 2 bases, with 11 bases remaining between them. The CDR3 has 14 residues. Assay: immunoSEQ multiplex PCR; the TCRdb copy retains only in-frame clones and omits some. The repertoire includes tens of thousands of clones, just under 95% of them detected once, and roughly 26% sits in the top ten. This material consisted of CD8+ T cells from blood, taken 12 months after liver transplant. J is TRBJ2-7 and V is TRBV28, with D maybe TRBD2 (6 bases). The TCR comes from a human patient who received a liver transplant. The T cells may partly be graft donor cells. Written as DNA, the CDR3 is TGTGCCAGCAGTTTGACTAGGAGGGCCTACGAGCAGTACTTC. Translation: CASSLTRRAYEQYF.